This T cell receptor beta chain was sequenced in a study of blood T cell repertoires in COVID-19. Study-wide background: Samples came from the United States, Italy and Spain, spanning acute and convalescent COVID-19. Sources were T cells, B-cell-depleted T cells, or PBMCs; the material itself was cDNA or gDNA.

Original data processing: Reference gene primer amplification gave estimated nucleated cell counts. Assay used: immunoSEQ multiplex PCR; TCRdb lists only in-frame clones, some missing. V and J calls and clone size follow that table, whereas D and trimming were derived from the DNA. The sample has a few hundred thousand clones, approximately 85% seen once; the top ten hold just over 7%. Germline loops: CDR1 MRHNA, CDR2 SNTAGT. This CDR3 spans 14 amino acids. After removal of 7 bases from V and 5 bases from J, the junction contained 5 bases not matched to a gene. The origin of this receptor is a human donor in a cohort sampled during active COVID-19. This chain joins TRBV6-4 and TRBJ1-5, with 10 bases fitting TRBD1. The sequenced sample was peripheral blood. The DNA of the CDR3 is TGTGCCAGCAAGCCGGGACAGGGGCATCAGCCCCAGCATTTT. Its protein is CASKPGQGHQPQHF.